Listed below are T cell receptor beta chains from one sample, sequenced in a study of blood T cell repertoires in COVID-19. Here immunoSEQ multiplex PCR was the method, and the copy in TCRdb shows in-frame clones only, minus some. The data contain around 130,000 clones, 88% of them singletons. Sequencing input: peripheral blood. The source of these receptors is a man between 65 and 80 years old with active COVID-19. The CDR3 runs from the conserved cysteine through the conserved F or W. Each record gives: clone size, V gene, D gene, J gene, CDR3 protein, CDR3 DNA. The D gene is left open where the match is weak. Some rows have no size entry. The others give once, few or many, or a class for an expanded clone.

-	TRBV5-5	-	TRBJ2-7	CASSLLNYEQYF	TGTGCCAGCAGCTTACTAAACTACGAGCAGTACTTC
-	TRBV18	TRBD2	TRBJ2-1	CASSSTSGWNEQFF	TGTGCCAGCTCATCGACTAGCGGGTGGAATGAGCAGTTCTTC
-	TRBV3-1/TRBV3-2	-	TRBJ1-4	CASSPRQATNEKLFF	TGTGCCAGCAGCCCCAGACAGGCAACTAATGAAAAACTGTTTTTT
-	TRBV12-3/TRBV12-4	-	TRBJ2-1	CASTARTPNEQFF	TGTGCCAGCACCGCTCGGACTCCCAATGAGCAGTTCTTC
-	TRBV5-5	TRBD1	TRBJ2-2	CASSSTGVTGELFF	TGTGCCAGCAGTTCCACAGGGGTCACCGGGGAGCTGTTTTTT
-	TRBV7-9	TRBD2	TRBJ2-1	CASSLAASGARVFF	TGTGCCAGCAGCTTAGCGGCTAGCGGGGCCCGGGTGTTCTTC
-	TRBV7-9	-	TRBJ2-5	CASSRVGFQETQYF	TGTGCCAGCAGCCGGGTCGGTTTCCAAGAGACCCAGTACTTC
-	TRBV27	-	TRBJ1-1	CASSRTGLNTEAFF	TGTGCCAGCAGTCGTACAGGGTTGAACACTGAAGCTTTCTTT
-	TRBV6-5	TRBD1	TRBJ2-3	CASSTRTGGAYTQYF	TGTGCCAGCAGTACCCGGACAGGGGGCGCGTATACGCAGTATTTT
-	TRBV28	TRBD2	TRBJ2-7	CASVGTSGTYEQYF	TGTGCCAGCGTCGGGACTAGCGGTACTTACGAGCAGTACTTC
many	TRBV9	-	TRBJ2-3	CASSRGGLASTDTQYF	TGTGCCAGCAGCCGCGGCGGTCTCGCAAGCACAGATACGCAGTATTTT
few	TRBV3-1/TRBV3-2	-	TRBJ1-4	CASSQEGGGLNEKLFF	TGTGCCAGCAGCCAAGAAGGTGGGGGCCTTAATGAAAAACTGTTTTTT
few	TRBV28	-	TRBJ2-6	CASSPRQAVGANVLTF	TGTGCCAGCAGTCCAAGACAGGCTGTTGGGGCCAACGTCCTGACTTTC
-	TRBV9	TRBD1	TRBJ1-3	CASSTTVGTVAGNTIYF	TGTGCCAGCAGCACAACCGTCGGGACAGTAGCAGGAAACACCATATATTTT
-	TRBV10-2	-	TRBJ2-3	CASSVGQPGLTDTQYF	TGCGCCAGCAGCGTTGGACAGCCGGGCCTCACAGATACGCAGTATTTT
-	TRBV7-2	-	TRBJ2-2	CASSRWGGAGELFF	TGTGCCAGCAGCCGCTGGGGAGGTGCCGGGGAGCTGTTTTTT
-	TRBV3-1/TRBV3-2	-	TRBJ2-1	CASSPTSGTTLTYNEQFF	TGTGCCAGCAGCCCGACTTCCGGGACAACCCTTACCTACAATGAGCAGTTCTTC
-	TRBV4-1	TRBD2	TRBJ2-1	CASSQGTAGYNEQFF	TGCGCCAGCAGCCAAGGAACAGCGGGGTACAATGAGCAGTTCTTC
-	TRBV6-1	-	TRBJ2-2	CASSDLGIGTGELFF	TGTGCCAGCAGTGACCTCGGGATTGGCACCGGGGAGCTGTTTTTT
-	TRBV5-6	-	TRBJ1-2	CASSSRPTATYGYTF	TGTGCCAGCAGCTCCCGACCGACAGCGACCTATGGCTACACCTTC
-	TRBV29-1	TRBD1	TRBJ1-2	CSVEGQGNGYTF	TGCAGCGTTGAAGGACAGGGAAATGGCTACACCTTC
few	TRBV6-5	-	TRBJ2-1	CASWGRGTLNNEQFF	TGTGCCAGCTGGGGTCGCGGGACTCTTAACAATGAGCAGTTCTTC
-	TRBV28	-	TRBJ2-5	CASSLDQVQETQYF	TGTGCCAGCAGTTTAGACCAGGTCCAAGAGACCCAGTACTTC
-	TRBV4-2	TRBD2	TRBJ2-3	CASSQGYGGRGDTQYF	TGTGCCAGCAGCCAAGGGTACGGCGGGAGAGGAGATACGCAGTATTTT
once	TRBV5-1	TRBD1	TRBJ2-2	CASSLRQGEGGELFF	TGCGCCAGCAGCCTCAGACAGGGGGAAGGCGGGGAGCTGTTTTTT
-	TRBV3-1/TRBV3-2	-	TRBJ2-4	CASSQPGRDIQYF	TGTGCCAGCAGCCAACCGGGGAGAGACATTCAGTACTTC
-	TRBV6-2/TRBV6-3	TRBD2	TRBJ2-3	CASSYVGTMSKGSTDTQYF	TGTGCCAGCAGTTACGTCGGGACTATGAGTAAAGGGAGCACAGATACGCAGTATTTT
-	TRBV7-3	-	TRBJ2-2	CASSLTGAGELFF	TGTGCCAGCAGCTTAACGGGAGCCGGGGAGCTGTTTTTT
once	TRBV19	-	TRBJ1-1	CASTAKGGTEAFF	TGTGCCAGTACTGCGAAGGGAGGTACTGAAGCTTTCTTT
-	TRBV3-1/TRBV3-2	TRBD2	TRBJ2-7	CASSNLAGGSHEQYF	TGTGCCAGCAGCAACTTAGCGGGAGGGTCCCACGAGCAGTACTTC
once	TRBV29-1	-	TRBJ2-2	CSVSYYLGTGELFF	TGCAGCGTTTCGTACTACCTCGGCACCGGGGAGCTGTTTTTT
few	TRBV19	-	TRBJ1-5	CASSIGTGSQPQHF	TGTGCCAGTAGTATAGGCACAGGGTCTCAGCCCCAGCATTTT
-	TRBV11-2	TRBD2	TRBJ2-7	CASSLATSALVGQYF	TGTGCCAGCAGCTTAGCGACTAGCGCGCTGGTCGGGCAGTACTTC
-	TRBV4-1	TRBD1	TRBJ1-6	CASRILTGGDDSPLHF	TGCGCCAGCAGGATTCTGACAGGGGGCGACGATTCACCCCTCCACTTT
-	TRBV5-6	TRBD1	TRBJ1-6	CASSFGTGKNSPLHF	TGTGCCAGCAGCTTCGGGACAGGGAAGAATTCACCCCTCCACTTT
-	TRBV6-5	TRBD2	TRBJ2-7	CASTVGTSGSREQYF	TGTGCCAGCACCGTCGGGACTAGCGGGAGCCGGGAGCAGTACTTC
-	TRBV9	-	TRBJ2-1	CASSVRQASSYNEQFF	TGTGCCAGCAGCGTCCGACAGGCAAGCTCCTACAATGAGCAGTTCTTC
-	TRBV4-2	TRBD2	TRBJ2-4	CASSQWPGLAGLAKNIQYF	TGTGCCAGCAGCCAATGGCCTGGACTAGCGGGTCTAGCCAAAAACATTCAGTACTTC
-	TRBV5-6	-	TRBJ2-7	CASSFGTLYEQYF	TGTGCCAGCAGCTTCGGGACACTTTACGAGCAGTACTTC
once	TRBV27	TRBD1	TRBJ1-2	CASSFEGTGGGYTF	TGTGCCAGCAGTTTTGAAGGGACAGGGGGCGGCTACACCTTC